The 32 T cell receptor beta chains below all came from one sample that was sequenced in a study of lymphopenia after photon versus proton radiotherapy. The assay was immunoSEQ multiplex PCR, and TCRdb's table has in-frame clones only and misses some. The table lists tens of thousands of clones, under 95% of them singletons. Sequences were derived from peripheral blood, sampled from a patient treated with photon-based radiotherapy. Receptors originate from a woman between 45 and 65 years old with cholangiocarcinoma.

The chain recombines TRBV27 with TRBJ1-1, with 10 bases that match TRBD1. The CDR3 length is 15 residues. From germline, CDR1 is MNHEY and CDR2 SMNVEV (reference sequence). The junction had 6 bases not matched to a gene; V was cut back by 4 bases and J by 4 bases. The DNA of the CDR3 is TGTGCCAGCAGTTCACCCCGACAGGGGGCCACTGAAGCTTTCTTT. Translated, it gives CASSSPRQGATEAFF.

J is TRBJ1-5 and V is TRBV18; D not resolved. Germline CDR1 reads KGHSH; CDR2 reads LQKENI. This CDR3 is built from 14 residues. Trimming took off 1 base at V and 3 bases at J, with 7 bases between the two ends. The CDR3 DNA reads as TGTGCCAGCTCACCACTGCCTAACAATCAGCCCCAGCATTTT. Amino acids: CASSPLPNNQPQHF.

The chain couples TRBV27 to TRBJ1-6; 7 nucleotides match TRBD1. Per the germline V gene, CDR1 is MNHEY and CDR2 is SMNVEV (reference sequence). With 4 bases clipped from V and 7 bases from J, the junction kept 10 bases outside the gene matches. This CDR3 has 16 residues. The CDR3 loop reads CASSYLTGFDNSPLHF. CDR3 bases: TGTGCCAGCAGTTACCTGACAGGGTTCGACAATTCACCCCTCCACTTT.

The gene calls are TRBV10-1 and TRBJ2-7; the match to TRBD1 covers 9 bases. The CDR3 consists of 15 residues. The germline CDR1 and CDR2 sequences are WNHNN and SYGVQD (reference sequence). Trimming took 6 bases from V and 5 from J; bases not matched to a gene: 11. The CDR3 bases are TGCGCCAGCAGCGCTTGGGGACAGGGACTGAACGAGCAGTACTTC. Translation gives CASSAWGQGLNEQYF.

CDR3 nucleotides: TGTGCCAGCAGCGTAGGTAGTGGTACAGCGGGAGGTGCAGAGACCCAGTACTTC. As protein: CASSVGSGTAGGAETQYF. The V gene is TRBV9, the J gene TRBJ2-5; 9 bases are a match to TRBD2. From germline, CDR1 is SGDLS and CDR2 YYNGEE. After removal of 0 bases from V and 4 bases from J, the junction contained 13 bases not matched to a gene. The CDR3 is 18 amino acids.

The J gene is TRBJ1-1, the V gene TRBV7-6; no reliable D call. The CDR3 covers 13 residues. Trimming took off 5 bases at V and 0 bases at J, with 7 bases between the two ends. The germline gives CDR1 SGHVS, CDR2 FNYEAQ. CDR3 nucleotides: TGTGCCAGCAGCGCAGATGTGAACACTGAAGCTTTCTTT. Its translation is CASSADVNTEAFF.

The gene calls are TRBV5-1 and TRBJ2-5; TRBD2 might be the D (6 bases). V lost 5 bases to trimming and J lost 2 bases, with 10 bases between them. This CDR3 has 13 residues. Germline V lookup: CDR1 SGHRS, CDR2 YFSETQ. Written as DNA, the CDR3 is TGCGCCAGCAGACGGGAGATACAAGAGACCCAGTACTTC. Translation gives CASRREIQETQYF.

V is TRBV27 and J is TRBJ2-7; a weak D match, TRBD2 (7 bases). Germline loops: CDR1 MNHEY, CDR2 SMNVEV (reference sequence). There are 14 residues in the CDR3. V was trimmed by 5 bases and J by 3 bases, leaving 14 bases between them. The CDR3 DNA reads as TGTGCCAGCAGTCCAAGCGGGACACACTACGAGCAGTACTTC. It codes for CASSPSGTHYEQYF.

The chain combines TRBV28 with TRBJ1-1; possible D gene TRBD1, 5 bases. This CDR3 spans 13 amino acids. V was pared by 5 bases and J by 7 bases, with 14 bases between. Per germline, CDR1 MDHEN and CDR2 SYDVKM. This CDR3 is CASSPAQGFEAFF. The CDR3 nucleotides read TGTGCCAGCAGTCCAGCTCAGGGCTTTGAAGCTTTCTTT.

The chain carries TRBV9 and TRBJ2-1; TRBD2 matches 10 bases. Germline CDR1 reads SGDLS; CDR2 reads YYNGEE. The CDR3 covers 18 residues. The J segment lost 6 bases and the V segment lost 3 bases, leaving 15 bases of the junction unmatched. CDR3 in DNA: TGTGCCAGCAGCGCCCAGGACTGGCCTAGCGGGGGCCTCAATGAGCAGTTCTTC. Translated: CASSAQDWPSGGLNEQFF.

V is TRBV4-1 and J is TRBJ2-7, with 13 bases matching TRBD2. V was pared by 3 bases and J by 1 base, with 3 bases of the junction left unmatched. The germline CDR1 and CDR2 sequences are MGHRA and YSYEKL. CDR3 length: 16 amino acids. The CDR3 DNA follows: TGCGCCAGCAGCCAGGGACTAGCGGGGATTTCCTACGAGCAGTACTTC. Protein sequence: CASSQGLAGISYEQYF.

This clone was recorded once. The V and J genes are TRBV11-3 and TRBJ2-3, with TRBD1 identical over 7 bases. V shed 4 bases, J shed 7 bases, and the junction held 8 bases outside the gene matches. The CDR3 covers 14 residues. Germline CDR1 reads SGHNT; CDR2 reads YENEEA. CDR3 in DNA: TGTGCCAGCAGCTCAGGGGGTTCAGGGCATACGCAGTATTTT. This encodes CASSSGGSGHTQYF.

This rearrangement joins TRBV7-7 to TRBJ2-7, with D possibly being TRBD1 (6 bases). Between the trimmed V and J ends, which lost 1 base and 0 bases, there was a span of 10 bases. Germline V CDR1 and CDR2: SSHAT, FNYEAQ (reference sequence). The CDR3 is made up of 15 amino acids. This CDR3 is CASSLEWGPSYEQYF. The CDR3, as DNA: TGTGCCAGCAGCTTAGAGTGGGGGCCCTCCTACGAGCAGTACTTC.

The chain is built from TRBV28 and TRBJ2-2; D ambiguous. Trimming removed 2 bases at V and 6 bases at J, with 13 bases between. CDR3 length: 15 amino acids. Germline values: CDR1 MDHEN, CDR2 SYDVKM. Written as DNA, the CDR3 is TGTGCCAGCAGTTTACCAGCAGTCGACCCCGGGGAGCTGTTTTTT. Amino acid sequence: CASSLPAVDPGELFF. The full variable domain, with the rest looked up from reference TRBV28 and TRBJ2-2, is DVKVTQSSRYLVKRTGEKVFLECVQDMDHENMFWYRQDPGLGLRLIYFSYDVKMKEKGDIPEGYSVSREKKERFSLILESASTNQTSMYLCASSLPAVDPGELFFGEGSRLTVL.

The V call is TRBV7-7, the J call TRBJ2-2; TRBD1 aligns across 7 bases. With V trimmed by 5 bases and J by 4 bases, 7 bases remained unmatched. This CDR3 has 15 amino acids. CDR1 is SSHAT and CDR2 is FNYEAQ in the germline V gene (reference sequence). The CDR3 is CASSIQGQSTGELFF. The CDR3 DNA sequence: TGTGCCAGCAGCATTCAGGGACAGAGCACCGGGGAGCTGTTTTTT.

This CDR3 is CASSFPGPGLGGYTF. The CDR3, as DNA: TGTGCCAGCAGCTTCCCGGGACCGGGCCTCGGGGGCTACACCTTC. The chain employs TRBV7-9 and TRBJ1-2; D perhaps matches TRBD1 (5 bases). Germline assignment: CDR1 SEHNR and CDR2 FQNEAQ (reference sequence). V lost 3 bases and J 8 bases, leaving 19 bases between the germline ends. The CDR3 runs 15 residues.

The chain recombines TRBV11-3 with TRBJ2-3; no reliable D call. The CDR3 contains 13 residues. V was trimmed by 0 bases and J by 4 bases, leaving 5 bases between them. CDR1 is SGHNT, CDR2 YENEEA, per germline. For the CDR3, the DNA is TGTGCCAGCAGCTTAGATGGCCCAGATACGCAGTATTTT. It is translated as CASSLDGPDTQYF.

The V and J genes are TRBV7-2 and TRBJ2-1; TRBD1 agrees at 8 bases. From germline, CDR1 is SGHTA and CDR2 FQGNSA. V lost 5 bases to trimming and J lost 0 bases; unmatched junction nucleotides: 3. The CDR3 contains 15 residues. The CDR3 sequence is CASSPDRGSYNEQFF. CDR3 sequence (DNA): TGTGCCAGCAGCCCAGACAGGGGCTCCTACAATGAGCAGTTCTTC.

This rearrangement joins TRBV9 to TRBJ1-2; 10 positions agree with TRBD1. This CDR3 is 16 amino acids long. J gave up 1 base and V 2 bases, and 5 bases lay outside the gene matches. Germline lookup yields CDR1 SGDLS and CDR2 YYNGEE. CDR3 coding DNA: TGTGCCAGCAGCGTCGCCGGGACAGGGGTTAACTATGGCTACACCTTC. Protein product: CASSVAGTGVNYGYTF.

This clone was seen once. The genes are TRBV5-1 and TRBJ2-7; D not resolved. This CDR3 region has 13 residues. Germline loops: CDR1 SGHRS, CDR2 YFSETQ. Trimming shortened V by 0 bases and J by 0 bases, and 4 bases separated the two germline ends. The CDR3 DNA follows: TGCGCCAGCAGCTTGGAGAGCTCCTACGAGCAGTACTTC. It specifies CASSLESSYEQYF.

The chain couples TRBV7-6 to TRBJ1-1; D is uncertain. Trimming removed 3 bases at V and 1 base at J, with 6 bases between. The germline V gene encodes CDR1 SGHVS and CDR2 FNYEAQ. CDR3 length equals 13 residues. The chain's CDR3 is CASSLEGNTEAFF. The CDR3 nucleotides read TGTGCCAGCAGCTTGGAGGGGAACACTGAAGCTTTCTTT.

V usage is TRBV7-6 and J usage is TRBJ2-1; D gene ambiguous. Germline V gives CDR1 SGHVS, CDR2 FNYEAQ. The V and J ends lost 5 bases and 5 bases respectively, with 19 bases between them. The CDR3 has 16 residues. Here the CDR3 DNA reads TGTGCCAGCAGCCCCGGTCGGGTCCGGAAGGACAATGAGCAGTTCTTC. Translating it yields CASSPGRVRKDNEQFF.

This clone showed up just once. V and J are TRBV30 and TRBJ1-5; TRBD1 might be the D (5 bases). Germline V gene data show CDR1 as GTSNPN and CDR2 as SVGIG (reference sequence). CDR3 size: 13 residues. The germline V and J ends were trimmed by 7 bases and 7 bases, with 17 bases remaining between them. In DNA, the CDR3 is TGTGCCTCTTCCGGGGCCGAGGGACAGCCCCAGCATTTT. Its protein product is CASSGAEGQPQHF.

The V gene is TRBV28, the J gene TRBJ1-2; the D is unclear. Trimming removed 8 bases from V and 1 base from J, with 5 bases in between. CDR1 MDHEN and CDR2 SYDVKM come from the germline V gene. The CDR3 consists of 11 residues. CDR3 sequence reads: CASSLNYGYTF. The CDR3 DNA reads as TGTGCCAGCTCTCTTAACTATGGCTACACCTTC.

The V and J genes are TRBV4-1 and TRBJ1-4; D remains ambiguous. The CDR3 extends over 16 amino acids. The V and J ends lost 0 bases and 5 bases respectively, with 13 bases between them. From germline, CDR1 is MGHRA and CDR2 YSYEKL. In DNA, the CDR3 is TGCGCCAGCAGCCAAGATCGATACACCCAAAATGAAAAACTGTTTTTT. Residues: CASSQDRYTQNEKLFF.

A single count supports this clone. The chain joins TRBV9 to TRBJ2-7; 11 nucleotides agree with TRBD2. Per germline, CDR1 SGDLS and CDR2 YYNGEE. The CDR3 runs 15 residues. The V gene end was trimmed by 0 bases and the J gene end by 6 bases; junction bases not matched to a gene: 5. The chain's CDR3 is CASSVGVLAGVEQYF. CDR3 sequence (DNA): TGTGCCAGCAGCGTAGGAGTACTAGCGGGGGTCGAGCAGTACTTC.

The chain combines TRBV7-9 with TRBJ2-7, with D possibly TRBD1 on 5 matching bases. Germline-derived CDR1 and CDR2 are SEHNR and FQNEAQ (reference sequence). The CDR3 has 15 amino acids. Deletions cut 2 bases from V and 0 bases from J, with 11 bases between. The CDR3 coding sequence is TGTGCCAGCAGCTTAACACGGACACACTCCTACGAGCAGTACTTC. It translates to CASSLTRTHSYEQYF. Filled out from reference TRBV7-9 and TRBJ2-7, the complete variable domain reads DTGVSQNPRHKITKRGQNVTFRCDPISEHNRLYWYRQTLGQGPEFLTYFQNEAQLEKSRLLSDRFSAERPKGSFSTLEIQRTEQGDSAMYLCASSLTRTHSYEQYFGPGTRLTVT.

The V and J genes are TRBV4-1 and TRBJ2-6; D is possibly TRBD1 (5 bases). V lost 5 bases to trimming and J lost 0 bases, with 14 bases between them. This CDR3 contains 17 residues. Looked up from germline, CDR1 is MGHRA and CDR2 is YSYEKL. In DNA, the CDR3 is TGCGCCAGCAGCTTAGGGGTCTTAAGCTCTGGGGCCAACGTCCTGACTTTC. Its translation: CASSLGVLSSGANVLTF.

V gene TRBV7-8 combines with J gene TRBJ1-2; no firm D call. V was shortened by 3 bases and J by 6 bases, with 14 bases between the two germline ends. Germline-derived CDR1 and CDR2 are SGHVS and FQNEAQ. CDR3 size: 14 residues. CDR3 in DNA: TGTGCCAGCAGCTTTTTATGGGTATCGGATGGCTACACCTTC. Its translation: CASSFLWVSDGYTF.

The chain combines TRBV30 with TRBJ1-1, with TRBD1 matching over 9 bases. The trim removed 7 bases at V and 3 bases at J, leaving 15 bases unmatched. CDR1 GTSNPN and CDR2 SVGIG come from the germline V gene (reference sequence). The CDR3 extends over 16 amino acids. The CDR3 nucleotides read TGTGCCTTGAACCCCGGGACAGGGTTTTTGGACACTGAAGCTTTCTTT. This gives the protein CALNPGTGFLDTEAFF. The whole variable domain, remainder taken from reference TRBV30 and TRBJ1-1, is SQTIHQWPATLVQPVGSPLSLECTVEGTSNPNLYWYRQAAGRGLQLLFYSVGIGQISSEVPQNLSASRPQDRQFILSSKKLLLSDSGFYLCALNPGTGFLDTEAFFGQGTRLTVV.

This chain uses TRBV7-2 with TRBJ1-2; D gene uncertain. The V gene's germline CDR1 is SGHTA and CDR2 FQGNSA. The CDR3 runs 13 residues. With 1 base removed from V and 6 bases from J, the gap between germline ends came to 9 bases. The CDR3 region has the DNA TGTGCCAGCAGCTTAGGACGGATTAATGGCTACACCTTC. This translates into CASSLGRINGYTF.

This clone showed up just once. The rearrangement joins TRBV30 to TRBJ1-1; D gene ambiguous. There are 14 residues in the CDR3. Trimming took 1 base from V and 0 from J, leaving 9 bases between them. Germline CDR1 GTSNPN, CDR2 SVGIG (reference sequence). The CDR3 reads CAWSELHMNTEAFF. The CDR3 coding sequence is TGTGCCTGGAGTGAATTACATATGAACACTGAAGCTTTCTTT.